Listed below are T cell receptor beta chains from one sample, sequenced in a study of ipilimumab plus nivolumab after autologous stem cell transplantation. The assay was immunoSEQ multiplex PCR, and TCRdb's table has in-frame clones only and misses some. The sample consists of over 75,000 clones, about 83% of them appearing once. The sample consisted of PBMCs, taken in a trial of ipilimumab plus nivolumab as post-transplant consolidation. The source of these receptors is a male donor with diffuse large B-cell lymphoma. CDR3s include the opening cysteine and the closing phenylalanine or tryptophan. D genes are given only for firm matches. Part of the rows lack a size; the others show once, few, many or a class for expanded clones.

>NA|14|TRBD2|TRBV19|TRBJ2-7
CASSRTSGGYEQYF
TGTGCCAGTAGTCGGACTAGCGGGGGGTACGAGCAGTACTTC
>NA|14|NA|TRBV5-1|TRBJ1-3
CASSPTNSANTIYF
TGCGCCAGCAGCCCGACAAACTCGGCAAACACCATATATTTT
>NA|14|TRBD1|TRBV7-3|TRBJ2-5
CASSSSGQGETQYF
TGTGCCAGCAGCTCCTCGGGACAGGGAGAGACCCAGTACTTC
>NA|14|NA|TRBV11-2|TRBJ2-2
CASAQGKNTGELFF
TGTGCCAGCGCACAGGGTAAGAACACCGGGGAGCTGTTTTTT
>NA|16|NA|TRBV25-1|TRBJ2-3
CASSENLAVNTDTQYF
TGTGCCAGCAGTGAGAATCTGGCGGTGAACACAGATACGCAGTATTTT
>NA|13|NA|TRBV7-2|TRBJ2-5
CASSTGPSKTQYF
TGTGCCAGCAGCACGGGCCCCTCAAAGACCCAGTACTTC
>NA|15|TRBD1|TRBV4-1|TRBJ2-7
CASSHPGQVSYEQYF
TGCGCCAGCAGCCACCCGGGACAGGTGTCCTACGAGCAGTACTTC
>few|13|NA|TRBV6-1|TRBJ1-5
CASSGKGSGPQHF
TGTGCCAGCAGTGGGAAGGGAAGTGGGCCCCAGCATTTT
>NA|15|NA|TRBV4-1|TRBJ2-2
CASSQGQMDAGELFF
TGCGCCAGCAGCCAAGGGCAGATGGATGCCGGGGAGCTGTTTTTT
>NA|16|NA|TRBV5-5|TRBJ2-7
CASSHRTEGLFYEQYF
TGTGCCAGCAGCCACCGGACTGAGGGTCTATTCTACGAGCAGTACTTC
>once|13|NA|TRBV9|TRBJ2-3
CASSVVTTDTQYF
TGTGCCAGCAGCGTAGTAACCACTGATACGCAGTATTTT
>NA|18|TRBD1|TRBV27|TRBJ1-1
CASSEHPGTGSRNTEAFF
TGTGCCAGCAGCGAACACCCCGGGACAGGGAGTCGGAACACTGAAGCTTTCTTT
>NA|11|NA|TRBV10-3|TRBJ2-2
CAIRGARELFF
TGTGCCATCAGGGGCGCGAGGGAGCTGTTTTTT
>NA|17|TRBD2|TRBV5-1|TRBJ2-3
CASSPGGLAGVTDTQYF
TGCGCCAGCAGCCCCGGGGGACTAGCGGGGGTTACAGATACGCAGTATTTT